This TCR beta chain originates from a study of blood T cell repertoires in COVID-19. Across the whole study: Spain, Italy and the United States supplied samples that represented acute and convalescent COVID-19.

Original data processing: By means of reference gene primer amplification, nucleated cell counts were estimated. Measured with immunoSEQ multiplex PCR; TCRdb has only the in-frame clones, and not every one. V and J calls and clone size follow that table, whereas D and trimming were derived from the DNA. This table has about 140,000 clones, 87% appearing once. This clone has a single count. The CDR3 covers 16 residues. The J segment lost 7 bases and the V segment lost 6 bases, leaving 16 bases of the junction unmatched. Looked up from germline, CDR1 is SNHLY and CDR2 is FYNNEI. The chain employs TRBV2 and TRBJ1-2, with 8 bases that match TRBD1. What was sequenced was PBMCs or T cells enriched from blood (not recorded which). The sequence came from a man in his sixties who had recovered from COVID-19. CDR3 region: CASRPDRGSGTGGYTF. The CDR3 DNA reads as TGTGCCAGCAGACCAGACAGGGGTTCGGGTACGGGTGGCTACACCTTC.